A selection of T cell receptor beta chains follows, all from one sample in a study of blood T cell repertoires in COVID-19. Assay: immunoSEQ multiplex PCR; the TCRdb copy retains only in-frame clones and omits some. The sample yields 90,000 to 130,000 clones, about 85% seen once. The sample consisted of peripheral blood. Source of these receptors: a man in his forties with acute or convalescent COVID-19. Both conserved end residues are part of each CDR3. A D gene is named only where the DNA matches it firmly. For some rows the clone size is stated as once, few or many, or as a class when expanded; others skip it.

v_call,clone_size,j_call,d_call,cdr3_aa,cdr3_nt
TRBV5-5,NA,TRBJ1-3,NA,CASSFDSSSGNTIYF,TGTGCCAGCAGCTTTGACAGTTCCTCTGGAAACACCATATATTTT
TRBV5-1,NA,TRBJ2-5,NA,CASSSFRRGETQYF,TGCGCCAGCAGCTCTTTCCGGCGAGGAGAGACCCAGTACTTC
TRBV2,NA,TRBJ2-1,NA,CASSEREWEQFF,TGTGCCAGCAGTGAAAGGGAGTGGGAGCAGTTCTTC
TRBV27,NA,TRBJ1-5,NA,CASSRFREFNQPQHF,TGTGCCAGCAGTCGGTTCAGGGAATTCAATCAGCCCCAGCATTTT
TRBV7-9,NA,TRBJ2-1,TRBD2,CASSLLAGGGYYNEQFF,TGTGCCAGCAGCTTACTCGCGGGAGGGGGTTACTACAATGAGCAGTTCTTC
TRBV7-2,NA,TRBJ1-6,TRBD1,CASSLMHRGSSPLHF,TGTGCCAGCAGCTTAATGCACAGGGGCTCTTCACCCCTCCACTTT
TRBV21-1,NA,TRBJ2-3,NA,CASSKWLERVTDTQYF,TGTGCCAGCAGCAAATGGCTTGAGAGGGTGACAGATACGCAGTATTTT
TRBV4-3,NA,TRBJ2-3,NA,CASSQILEDTQYF,TGCGCCAGCAGCCAGATACTAGAGGATACGCAGTATTTT
TRBV5-1,NA,TRBJ2-1,TRBD1,CASSFGTGRSNEQFF,TGCGCCAGCAGCTTCGGGACAGGGAGGTCCAATGAGCAGTTCTTC
TRBV3-1/TRBV3-2,NA,TRBJ2-7,NA,CASSQVAGEGEQYF,TGTGCCAGCAGCCAAGTGGCAGGGGAGGGAGAGCAGTACTTC
TRBV12-3/TRBV12-4,once,TRBJ1-1,NA,CASSLYRDTEAFF,TGTGCCAGCAGTTTGTACAGGGACACTGAAGCTTTCTTT
TRBV7-2,NA,TRBJ1-2,NA,CASSFDSNYGYTF,TGTGCCAGCAGCTTCGACAGCAACTATGGCTACACCTTC
TRBV12-3/TRBV12-4,NA,TRBJ2-1,NA,CASSSGRISEQFF,TGTGCCAGCAGTTCAGGGCGGATAAGTGAGCAGTTCTTC
TRBV28,NA,TRBJ2-2,NA,CASSQTNTGELFF,TGTGCCAGCAGCCAGACGAACACCGGGGAGCTGTTTTTT
TRBV6-5,NA,TRBJ2-2,NA,CASSYIRTSNTGELFF,TGTGCCAGCAGTTACATTAGGACATCGAACACCGGGGAGCTGTTTTTT
TRBV5-1,NA,TRBJ2-5,TRBD1,CASSLVGQGYETQYF,TGCGCCAGCAGCTTGGTGGGACAGGGCTATGAGACCCAGTACTTC
TRBV2,NA,TRBJ1-1,TRBD1,CASSRTGNMNTEAFF,TGTGCCAGCAGTCGGACAGGTAACATGAACACTGAAGCTTTCTTT
TRBV5-1,few,TRBJ2-1,NA,CASSSDIPSYNEQFF,TGCGCCAGCAGCTCGGACATACCATCCTACAATGAGCAGTTCTTC
TRBV18,NA,TRBJ2-5,TRBD2,CASSPAGLAGQETQYF,TGTGCCAGCTCACCTGCCGGACTAGCGGGACAAGAGACCCAGTACTTC
TRBV2,NA,TRBJ1-6,NA,CASSDGPGRNSPLHF,TGTGCCAGCAGTGACGGGCCAGGGCGAAATTCACCCCTCCACTTT
TRBV7-9,NA,TRBJ2-1,TRBD2,CASSFASGGARSNEQFF,TGTGCCAGCAGCTTTGCTAGCGGGGGTGCCAGGAGCAATGAGCAGTTCTTC
TRBV28,NA,TRBJ1-4,TRBD1,CASSPRQGWREKLFF,TGTGCCAGCAGTCCCCGACAGGGGTGGCGTGAAAAACTGTTTTTT
TRBV6-2/TRBV6-3,NA,TRBJ1-1,NA,CASSSTARKGIIEAFF,TGTGCCAGCAGTTCCACGGCGAGGAAGGGGATCATTGAAGCTTTCTTT
TRBV5-1,once,TRBJ2-1,TRBD2,CASSFWTSGIREQFF,TGCGCCAGCAGCTTCTGGACTAGCGGGATCAGGGAGCAGTTCTTC
TRBV28,NA,TRBJ2-5,TRBD1,CASTLDPTGGEETQYF,TGTGCCAGCACCCTGGACCCCACAGGGGGCGAAGAGACCCAGTACTTC
TRBV4-3,NA,TRBJ2-7,TRBD1,CASSQHGDSAYEQYF,TGCGCCAGCAGCCAACATGGGGACAGCGCCTACGAGCAGTACTTC
TRBV2,NA,TRBJ2-2,NA,CASSSSQIRTEGVPNTGELFF,TGTGCCAGCAGCAGCAGCCAAATAAGGACAGAGGGGGTTCCGAACACCGGGGAGCTGTTTTTT
TRBV10-3,NA,TRBJ2-3,NA,CAISEGAADTQYF,TGTGCCATCAGTGAAGGGGCCGCAGATACGCAGTATTTT